A selection of T cell receptor beta chains follows, all from one sample in a study of blood T cell repertoires in COVID-19. TCRdb keeps only in-frame clones here, not all; method: immunoSEQ multiplex PCR. This sample has about 200,000 clones; approximately 82% occur once, and the top ten carry around 13%. The sample taken for sequencing was peripheral blood. These receptors all stem from a human donor in a cohort sampled during active COVID-19. CDR3s include the opening cysteine and the closing phenylalanine or tryptophan. A D gene is named only where the DNA matches it firmly. Size is omitted from some rows. Given values are once, few, many or a class for expanded clones.

TRBV2	TRBJ1-6	NA	NA	14	TGTGCCAGCAGTGAAGGGCTGCGGGGGTCACCCCTCCACTTT	CASSEGLRGSPLHF
TRBV5-4	TRBJ1-1	NA	NA	16	TGTGCCAGCAGCTTGAAGGGACTGGGGAGGCACACTGAAGCTTTCTTT	CASSLKGLGRHTEAFF
TRBV10-2	TRBJ1-1	TRBD1	NA	15	TGCGCCAGCAGTGACCACAGGGGAACGGACACTGAAGCTTTCTTT	CASSDHRGTDTEAFF
TRBV6-5	TRBJ2-2	NA	NA	11	TGTGCCAGCCTCCGGGGCGGGGAGCTGTTTTTT	CASLRGGELFF
TRBV29-1	TRBJ2-7	NA	once	10	TGCAGCGCCGGACATAACGAGCAGTACTTC	CSAGHNEQYF
TRBV19	TRBJ2-7	TRBD1	NA	15	TGTGCCAGTAGTATCTCTGGGACAGGGTCCTACGAGCAGTACTTC	CASSISGTGSYEQYF
TRBV28	TRBJ1-6	NA	NA	17	TGTGCCAGCAGTTTCCCACGGGGGAAGAGCTATAATTCACCCCTCCACTTT	CASSFPRGKSYNSPLHF
TRBV11-2	TRBJ1-1	NA	NA	16	TGTGCCAGCAGCTTAGGTTATGGGGGGTGGGACACTGAAGCTTTCTTT	CASSLGYGGWDTEAFF
TRBV5-1	TRBJ2-7	NA	NA	12	TGCGCCAGCAGCTCGGGAGTCTACGAGCAGTACTTC	CASSSGVYEQYF
TRBV5-4	TRBJ2-5	NA	NA	12	TGTGCCAGCAGCCCCTTTCAAGAGACCCAGTACTTC	CASSPFQETQYF
TRBV7-6	TRBJ2-3	NA	few	12	TGTGCCAGCAGCGCGGGACTAGATACGCAGTATTTT	CASSAGLDTQYF
TRBV19	TRBJ1-2	TRBD1	NA	17	TGTGCCAGTAGCCGACGTGAGGGGGACAGGGGGCGTGGAGGCTACACCTTC	CASSRREGDRGRGGYTF
TRBV28	TRBJ1-5	NA	NA	15	TGTGCCAGCAGTTTAGGAGGGATTAGCAATCAGCCCCAGCATTTT	CASSLGGISNQPQHF
TRBV14	TRBJ1-1	NA	NA	15	TGTGCCAGCAGCCATCGTAGAGGAATGAACACTGAAGCTTTCTTT	CASSHRRGMNTEAFF
TRBV18	TRBJ2-3	NA	NA	16	TGTGCCAGCTCACCCCCATTGCGGCCTAGCACAGATACGCAGTATTTT	CASSPPLRPSTDTQYF
TRBV4-1	TRBJ2-7	TRBD1	NA	15	TGCGCCAGCAGCCAAGATGACAGGGGGACCTACGAGCAGTACTTC	CASSQDDRGTYEQYF
TRBV9	TRBJ2-3	TRBD1	NA	15	TGTGCCAGCAGCCACCGGGACAGGGTCACAGATACGCAGTATTTT	CASSHRDRVTDTQYF
TRBV28	TRBJ2-4	TRBD1	NA	14	TGTGCCAGCAAGGACAGGGGTGATAAAAACATTCAGTACTTC	CASKDRGDKNIQYF